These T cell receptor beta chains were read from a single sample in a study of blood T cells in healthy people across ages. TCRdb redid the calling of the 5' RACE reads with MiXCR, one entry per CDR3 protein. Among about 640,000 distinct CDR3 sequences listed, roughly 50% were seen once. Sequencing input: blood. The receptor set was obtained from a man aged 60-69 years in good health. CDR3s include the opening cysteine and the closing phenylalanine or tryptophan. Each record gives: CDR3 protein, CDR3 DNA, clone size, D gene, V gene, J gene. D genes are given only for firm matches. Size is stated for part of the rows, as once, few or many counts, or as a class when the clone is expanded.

CDR3 protein: CASSSAATNEKLFF; CDR3 DNA: TGCGCCAGCAGCTCGGCTGCAACTAATGAAAAACTGTTTTTT; clone size: NA; D gene: NA; V gene: TRBV5-1; J gene: TRBJ1-4
CDR3 protein: CASSEGRGPYF; CDR3 DNA: TGTGCCAGCAGTGAAGGCAGGGGACCGTACTTC; clone size: NA; D gene: NA; V gene: TRBV6-1; J gene: TRBJ2-7
CDR3 protein: CASSPPPGNSNQPQHF; CDR3 DNA: TGTGCCAGCTCACCACCCCCAGGGAATAGCAATCAGCCCCAGCATTTT; clone size: NA; D gene: NA; V gene: TRBV18; J gene: TRBJ1-5
CDR3 protein: CASSPQGKSNYGYTF; CDR3 DNA: TGTGCCAGCAGCCCACAGGGGAAGTCTAACTATGGCTACACCTTC; clone size: NA; D gene: TRBD1; V gene: TRBV3-1; J gene: TRBJ1-2
CDR3 protein: CASSLPATRGPETQYF; CDR3 DNA: TGTGCCAGCAGCTTACCCGCTACGCGGGGCCCAGAGACCCAGTACTTC; clone size: few; D gene: NA; V gene: TRBV13; J gene: TRBJ2-5
CDR3 protein: CATSDSGSYNEQYF; CDR3 DNA: TGTGCCACCAGTGATTCAGGGTCCTACAATGAGCAGTACTTC; clone size: NA; D gene: NA; V gene: TRBV24-1; J gene: TRBJ2-7
CDR3 protein: CAISVRANEQFF; CDR3 DNA: TGTGCCATCAGTGTCCGGGCAAATGAGCAGTTCTTC; clone size: NA; D gene: NA; V gene: TRBV10-3; J gene: TRBJ2-1
CDR3 protein: CASSWGAGGSGANVLTF; CDR3 DNA: TGCGCCAGCAGCTGGGGTGCAGGGGGCTCTGGGGCCAACGTCCTGACTTTC; clone size: NA; D gene: TRBD1; V gene: TRBV5-1; J gene: TRBJ2-6
CDR3 protein: CASSLGRPAQETQYF; CDR3 DNA: TGTGCCAGCAGCTTAGGCCGGCCAGCCCAAGAGACCCAGTACTTC; clone size: NA; D gene: NA; V gene: TRBV13; J gene: TRBJ2-5
CDR3 protein: CASRKLAGVEQYF; CDR3 DNA: TGTGCCAGCCGCAAACTGGCGGGGGTCGAGCAGTACTTC; clone size: NA; D gene: TRBD2; V gene: TRBV28; J gene: TRBJ2-7
CDR3 protein: CASSLAGGGLLVEETQYF; CDR3 DNA: TGTGCCAGCAGCTTGGCAGGTGGGGGGCTCCTGGTGGAGGAGACCCAGTACTTC; clone size: NA; D gene: NA; V gene: TRBV5-6; J gene: TRBJ2-5
CDR3 protein: CASSIDVQETQYF; CDR3 DNA: TGTGCCAGCAGCATAGATGTCCAAGAGACCCAGTACTTC; clone size: NA; D gene: NA; V gene: TRBV7-9; J gene: TRBJ2-5
CDR3 protein: CASARTGEETQYF; CDR3 DNA: TGTGCCAGCGCTCGGACAGGGGAAGAGACCCAGTACTTC; clone size: few; D gene: TRBD1; V gene: TRBV2; J gene: TRBJ2-5
CDR3 protein: CASSEAYSGSSTDTQYF; CDR3 DNA: TGTGCCAGCAGTGAAGCGTATAGCGGGAGTAGCACAGATACGCAGTATTTT; clone size: NA; D gene: TRBD2; V gene: TRBV6-1; J gene: TRBJ2-3
CDR3 protein: CASSYASGGADEQYF; CDR3 DNA: TGTGCCAGCAGTTACGCTAGCGGGGGGGCGGACGAGCAGTACTTC; clone size: NA; D gene: TRBD2; V gene: TRBV6-2/TRBV6-3; J gene: TRBJ2-7
CDR3 protein: CSARRNSNQPQHF; CDR3 DNA: TGCAGTGCCAGGAGGAACTCGAATCAGCCCCAGCATTTT; clone size: once; D gene: NA; V gene: TRBV20-1; J gene: TRBJ1-5
CDR3 protein: CASRPSAADTQFF; CDR3 DNA: TGTGCCAGCAGACCTAGTGCGGCGGATACGCAGTTCTTC; clone size: NA; D gene: NA; V gene: TRBV6-5; J gene: TRBJ2-1
CDR3 protein: CASSETLEWTYEQYF; CDR3 DNA: TGTGCCAGCAGCGAAACCTTAGAGTGGACCTACGAGCAGTACTTC; clone size: NA; D gene: NA; V gene: TRBV7-2; J gene: TRBJ2-7
CDR3 protein: CASSLVGEAVTQYF; CDR3 DNA: TGTGCCAGCAGTTTAGTCGGGGAGGCTGTTACGCAGTATTTT; clone size: NA; D gene: NA; V gene: TRBV12-3/TRBV12-4; J gene: TRBJ2-3
CDR3 protein: CASNGGAYNEQFF; CDR3 DNA: TGTGCCAGCAACGGGGGGGCCTACAATGAGCAGTTCTTC; clone size: few; D gene: TRBD2; V gene: TRBV6-6; J gene: TRBJ2-1
CDR3 protein: CSARRGVAGRQETQYF; CDR3 DNA: TGCAGTGCTAGACGGGGGGTAGCGGGACGACAAGAGACCCAGTACTTC; clone size: once; D gene: TRBD2; V gene: TRBV20-1; J gene: TRBJ2-5
CDR3 protein: CASSDRGSSTGELFF; CDR3 DNA: TGCGCCAGCAGTGACAGGGGTTCGAGCACCGGGGAGCTGTTTTTT; clone size: NA; D gene: NA; V gene: TRBV10-1; J gene: TRBJ2-2
CDR3 protein: CASSLEGYETQYF; CDR3 DNA: TGCGCCAGCAGCTTGGAGGGGTATGAGACCCAGTACTTC; clone size: NA; D gene: NA; V gene: TRBV5-1; J gene: TRBJ2-5
CDR3 protein: CASKVNTEAFF; CDR3 DNA: TGTGCCAGCAAGGTGAACACTGAAGCTTTCTTT; clone size: NA; D gene: NA; V gene: TRBV2; J gene: TRBJ1-1
CDR3 protein: CASSLDRGIGEQYF; CDR3 DNA: TGTGCCAGCAGCTTGGACAGGGGGATAGGTGAGCAGTACTTC; clone size: few; D gene: TRBD1; V gene: TRBV11-2; J gene: TRBJ2-7
CDR3 protein: CASSSGQGYGEQFF; CDR3 DNA: TGTGCCAGCTCCTCCGGACAGGGCTACGGTGAGCAGTTCTTC; clone size: NA; D gene: TRBD1; V gene: TRBV2; J gene: TRBJ2-1
CDR3 protein: CSAADSIEAFF; CDR3 DNA: TGCAGTGCTGCGGACAGTATTGAAGCTTTCTTT; clone size: NA; D gene: NA; V gene: TRBV20-1; J gene: TRBJ1-1
CDR3 protein: CASSHSSYNEQYF; CDR3 DNA: TGTGCCAGCTCCCACAGCTCCTACAATGAGCAGTACTTC; clone size: few; D gene: NA; V gene: TRBV18; J gene: TRBJ2-7
CDR3 protein: CATSREKQRKGSYNEQYF; CDR3 DNA: TGTGCCACCAGCAGAGAAAAACAGCGGAAAGGGTCCTACAATGAGCAGTACTTC; clone size: NA; D gene: NA; V gene: TRBV15; J gene: TRBJ2-7
CDR3 protein: CASSPPTGTWWNEQFF; CDR3 DNA: TGTGCCAGCAGTCCTCCAACAGGGACTTGGTGGAATGAGCAGTTCTTC; clone size: NA; D gene: NA; V gene: TRBV28; J gene: TRBJ2-1
CDR3 protein: CASSPRARETQYF; CDR3 DNA: TGTGCCAGCAGCCCCCGGGCTAGGGAGACCCAGTACTTC; clone size: few; D gene: NA; V gene: TRBV7-2; J gene: TRBJ2-5
CDR3 protein: CASSLLAGDQQYF; CDR3 DNA: TGTGCCAGCAGCTTACTAGCGGGAGACCAGCAGTACTTC; clone size: once; D gene: TRBD2; V gene: TRBV7-2; J gene: TRBJ2-7
CDR3 protein: CSARDPKRGGWEQYF; CDR3 DNA: TGCAGTGCTAGAGATCCTAAGCGGGGGGGGTGGGAGCAGTACTTC; clone size: NA; D gene: TRBD2; V gene: TRBV20-1; J gene: TRBJ2-5
CDR3 protein: CASSYATNTEAFF; CDR3 DNA: TGTGCCAGCAGTTACGCCACGAACACTGAAGCTTTCTTT; clone size: few; D gene: NA; V gene: TRBV6-6; J gene: TRBJ1-1
CDR3 protein: CASSQGLATYEQYF; CDR3 DNA: TGTGCCAGCAGCCAAGGTCTAGCTACCTACGAGCAGTACTTC; clone size: NA; D gene: NA; V gene: TRBV4-2; J gene: TRBJ2-7
CDR3 protein: CVSSHLRGSEQYF; CDR3 DNA: TGTGTCAGCAGCCACCTCAGGGGTTCCGAGCAGTACTTC; clone size: NA; D gene: NA; V gene: TRBV3-1; J gene: TRBJ2-7
CDR3 protein: CASSKGSGTGAYEQYF; CDR3 DNA: TGTGCCAGCAGCAAAGGATCGGGGACAGGGGCCTACGAGCAGTACTTC; clone size: NA; D gene: TRBD1; V gene: TRBV7-2; J gene: TRBJ2-7
CDR3 protein: CSATPGQGDGYTF; CDR3 DNA: TGCAGTGCGACCCCGGGACAGGGTGATGGCTACACCTTC; clone size: NA; D gene: TRBD1; V gene: TRBV20-1; J gene: TRBJ1-2
CDR3 protein: CSVEDGGAHEQFF; CDR3 DNA: TGCAGCGTTGAAGATGGAGGGGCACATGAGCAGTTCTTC; clone size: NA; D gene: NA; V gene: TRBV29-1; J gene: TRBJ2-1
CDR3 protein: CASSFSSERELFF; CDR3 DNA: TGTGCCAGCAGCTTTTCCTCGGAGAGGGAGCTGTTTTTT; clone size: NA; D gene: NA; V gene: TRBV6-2/TRBV6-3; J gene: TRBJ2-2
CDR3 protein: CSVSGGVGAKNIQYF; CDR3 DNA: TGCAGCGTTTCGGGGGGGGTTGGAGCCAAAAACATTCAGTACTTC; clone size: few; D gene: TRBD2; V gene: TRBV29-1; J gene: TRBJ2-4
CDR3 protein: CASSLISGGEQFF; CDR3 DNA: TGCGCCAGCAGCCTTATTAGCGGGGGGGAGCAGTTCTTC; clone size: few; D gene: TRBD2; V gene: TRBV5-1; J gene: TRBJ2-1
CDR3 protein: CASSLGLGTSGTDTQYF; CDR3 DNA: TGTGCCAGCAGCTTAGGGTTGGGGACTAGCGGAACAGATACGCAGTATTTT; clone size: NA; D gene: TRBD2; V gene: TRBV7-2; J gene: TRBJ2-3
CDR3 protein: CSASAGGNSPLHF; CDR3 DNA: TGCAGTGCTAGCGCAGGGGGCAATTCACCCCTCCACTTT; clone size: few; D gene: TRBD1; V gene: TRBV20-1; J gene: TRBJ1-6
CDR3 protein: CASSLELVGSYF; CDR3 DNA: TGTGCCAGCAGTTTAGAGCTAGTAGGATCGTATTTT; clone size: few; D gene: NA; V gene: TRBV12-3/TRBV12-4; J gene: TRBJ2-3
CDR3 protein: CASLSSGLAGYNEQFF; CDR3 DNA: TGTGCCAGCTTAAGTTCGGGACTAGCGGGGTACAATGAGCAGTTCTTC; clone size: NA; D gene: TRBD2; V gene: TRBV6-5; J gene: TRBJ2-1
CDR3 protein: CASQTGLISGYTF; CDR3 DNA: TGTGCCAGCCAGACAGGGTTAATTTCTGGCTACACCTTC; clone size: few; D gene: TRBD1; V gene: TRBV6-2/TRBV6-3; J gene: TRBJ1-2